This paragraph covers one T cell receptor beta chain sequence. The entry originates in a study of blood T cells in healthy people across ages. It was with a sample-barcoded 5' primer and a J-beta primer mix that a second PCR of roughly 7 to 11 cycles was run. A template-switch adaptor containing 12 random nucleotides labeled each cDNA molecule. TCRdb reanalysed the 5' RACE reads using MiXCR and keeps one entry per CDR3 protein. The data show 1.5 million to 2 million distinct CDR3 sequences, about 49% seen once. Germline CDR1 DFQATT, CDR2 SNEGSKA (reference sequence). The CDR3 loop spans 11 amino acids. With 2 bases removed from V and 6 bases from J, the gap between germline ends came to 7 bases. Russia was home to the donors, healthy Caucasian individuals aged roughly 6 to 100.

The clonotype comes from a woman aged 40 to 55 in good health. Sequenced: blood. The chain combines TRBV20-1 with TRBJ2-5; maybe TRBD2 (5 bases). CDR3 loop: CSARSGKTQYF. For the CDR3, the DNA is TGCAGTGCTAGATCCGGGAAGACCCAGTACTTC.